This TCR beta chain was observed in a study of TIL therapy for anti-PD-1-resistant metastatic lung cancer. Study observations and caveats: After infusion, TIL clonotypes partly replaced peripheral T cells and declined over months.

With regard to this clone: The antigen is undetermined.

Documented time point: pre-treatment sample, taken before nivolumab and TIL therapy. Patients were adults with stage 4 NSCLC. This CDR3 has 14 amino acids. Per germline, CDR1 SEHNR and CDR2 FQNEAQ (reference sequence). V was clipped by 8 bases and J by 0 bases, with 11 bases between them. The libraries were made with immunoSEQ v3. Sequencing depth was around 1.9 million read pairs for survey level, about 5-6.5 million for deep. TCRdb's table, derived via immunoSEQ multiplex PCR, lists solely in-frame clones and lacks some. In the table there are about 50,000 clones, less than 80% of which are singletons.

This clonotype was obtained from a woman aged 25 to 80 with non-small cell lung cancer. Material: blood, obtained at baseline. This chain joins TRBV7-9 and TRBJ1-3, with TRBD1 as a possible D gene (6 bases). This CDR3 is CASAGATSGNTIYF. CDR3 nucleotide sequence: TGTGCCAGCGCAGGGGCTACCTCTGGAAACACCATATATTTT.